This entry describes one TCR beta chain. This clonotype was detected a few times. The clone's antigen remains unknown. A read error may account for a junction end that differs from germline. The Immunoverse kit was used to build TCR libraries from roughly 370 ng RNA, with molecular barcoded adaptors covering alpha/delta and beta/gamma chains. TCR library preparation used the same RNA that went into transcriptome sequencing. TCR libraries were sequenced on an Illumina HiSeq 4000 with 2 x 150 cycles. The authors processed their data as follows. Using MiXCR, which included quality filtering and error correction, TCR reads were aligned to human V, D, J and C references and then assembled into CDR3 clonotypes. The tcR package in R was used for analysis of clonotype counts and gene usage diversity. Raw mapping reads were checked after the RNA-seq reads had been mapped by STAR aligner version 2.5.3a onto the human GRCh37 genome. To test how sequencing depth affected the clonotypes detected, IR-seq fastq files were randomly downsampled with Seqtk 1.3. TCRdb trimmed the raw reads at Q25, called clones with MiXCR and kept productive beta chains. A single entry per CDR3 protein holds the most common genes and DNA from its merged rows. The V and J calls and clone size come from TCRdb's table, not from the authors' own analysis. The sample table lists 75,000 to 95,000 distinct CDR3 sequences, under 25% of them with a count of one. The top ten hold approximately 10% of the sample.

Bone marrow was sampled from every patient at the time of active disease. Bone marrow mononuclear cells were isolated by Ficoll-Hypaque density gradient centrifugation. Myeloma plasma cells were removed and CD138-negative cells were obtained by negative selection following labeling with CD138 magnetic microbeads on a MACS separator. The purity of the isolated cells was checked by flow cytometry with CD138 antibodies on an Attune NxT. TRIzol reagent was used to extract total RNA, which was then quantified with a NanoDrop spectrophotometer. For each patient, the CD138-negative bone marrow sample underwent paired RNA-seq and IR-seq. The source of the sample is a study of read filtering for tumor transcriptome and immune sequencing (TCRdb year 2020). For the study in its entirety: The cohort had roughly 18 male and over 12 female patients with a mean age of around 66 years, ranging from 47 to 80. By revised international staging, roughly 8 patients were R-ISS I, about 16 were R-ISS II and roughly 7 were R-ISS III. Whole-transcriptome libraries were prepared with the TruSeq RNA Access Library Prep Kit after DNase treatment. TCR-region mapped reads per sample ranged from about 4 to 10.27 million with IR-seq versus only roughly 80 to 1273 with RNA-seq. Using the same bone marrow samples, the study ran both targeted immune repertoire sequencing and bulk whole-transcriptome sequencing and then compared the TCR repertoires from each method. As a main aim, a read-filtering strategy for immune repertoire data was addressed, with the specific question being whether clonotypes supported by a single read should be removed.

Results and caveats for the whole study, not just this receptor: Clonotypes were captured by IR-seq at much higher depth and more reliably than by RNA-seq, and smaller IR-seq throughput was sufficient for identification of most shared clonotypes. The correlation between IR-seq and RNA-seq shared clonotype proportions rose when single-read clonotypes were removed. Rather than purified T cells, the sorted CD138-negative fraction was a mixed bone marrow immune population. Single-read clonotypes made up about 81.9% of clonotypes but about 3.2% of total reads in IR-seq, and 70% to 75% of clonotypes and roughly 45% of reads in RNA-seq.

The CDR3 sequence holds 12 residues, the cysteine and phenylalanine included. Only the CDR3 region is kept as DNA, spanning 36 bases read in frame from base 1. The germline V gene specifies SGHDT as CDR1 and YYEEEE as CDR2. The chain is assembled from TRBV5-6 and TRBJ2-7, with TRBD1 perhaps the D gene, on 6 matching bases. Sequences were obtained from a population of CD138-negative cells sorted from bone marrow. The sample's cell subset or site, from its label and the paper: bone marrow mononuclear cells depleted of CD138+ plasma/myeloma cells by negative magnetic selection. The receptor's source is a donor aged 40 or over with multiple myeloma. The DNA sequence is given as TGTGCCAGCAGCTCCAGAGGGGGACCTAGGGTCTTC. Translation gives CASSSRGGPRVF.